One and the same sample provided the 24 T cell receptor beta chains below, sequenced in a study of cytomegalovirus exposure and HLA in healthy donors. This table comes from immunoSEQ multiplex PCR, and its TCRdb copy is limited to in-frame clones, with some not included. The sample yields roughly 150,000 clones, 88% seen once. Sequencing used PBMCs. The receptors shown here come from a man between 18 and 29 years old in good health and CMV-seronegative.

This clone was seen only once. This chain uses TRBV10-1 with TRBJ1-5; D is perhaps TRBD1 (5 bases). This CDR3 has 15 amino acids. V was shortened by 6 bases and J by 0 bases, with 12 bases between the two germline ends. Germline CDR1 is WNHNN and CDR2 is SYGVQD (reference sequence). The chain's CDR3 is CASSATADSNQPQHF. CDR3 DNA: TGCGCCAGCAGCGCGACAGCCGATAGCAATCAGCCCCAGCATTTT.

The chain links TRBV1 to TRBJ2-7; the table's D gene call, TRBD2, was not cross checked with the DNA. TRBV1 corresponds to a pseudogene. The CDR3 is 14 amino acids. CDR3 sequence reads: CTSSQDWRAHEQYV. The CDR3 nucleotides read TGCACCAGCAGCCAAGATTGGAGGGCCCACGAGCAGTACGTC.

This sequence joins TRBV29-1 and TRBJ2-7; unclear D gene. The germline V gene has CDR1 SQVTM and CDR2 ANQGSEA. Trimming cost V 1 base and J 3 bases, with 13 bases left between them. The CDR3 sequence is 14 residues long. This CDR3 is CSVEAQNEDYEQYF. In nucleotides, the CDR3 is TGCAGCGTTGAAGCACAAAATGAGGACTACGAGCAGTACTTC.

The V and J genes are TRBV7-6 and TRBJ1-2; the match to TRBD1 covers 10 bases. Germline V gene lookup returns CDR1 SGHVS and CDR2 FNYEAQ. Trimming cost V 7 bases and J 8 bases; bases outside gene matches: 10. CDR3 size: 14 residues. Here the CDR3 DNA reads TGTGCCAGCAACCAAGGACAGGGGGAAGGAGGCTACACCTTC. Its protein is CASNQGQGEGGYTF.

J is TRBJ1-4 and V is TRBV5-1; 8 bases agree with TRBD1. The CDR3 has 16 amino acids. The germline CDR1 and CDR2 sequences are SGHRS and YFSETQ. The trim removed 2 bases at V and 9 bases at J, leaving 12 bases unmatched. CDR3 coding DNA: TGCGCCAGCAGCTTACAAACCAAACGACAGGGGAAAAAACTGTTTTTT. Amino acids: CASSLQTKRQGKKLFF.

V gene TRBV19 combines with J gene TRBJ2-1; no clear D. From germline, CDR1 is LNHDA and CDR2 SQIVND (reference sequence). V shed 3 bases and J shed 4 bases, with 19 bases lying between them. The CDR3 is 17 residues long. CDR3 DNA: TGTGCCAGTAGTATTCGGGTAGAAAGTCCCAAATACAATGAGCAGTTCTTC. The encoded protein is CASSIRVESPKYNEQFF.

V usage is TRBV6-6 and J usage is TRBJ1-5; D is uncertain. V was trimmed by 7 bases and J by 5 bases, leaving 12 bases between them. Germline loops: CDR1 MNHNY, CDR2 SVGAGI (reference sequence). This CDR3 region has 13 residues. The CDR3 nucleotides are TGTGCCAGCACCCTGGAGGGTCATCAGCCCCAGCATTTT. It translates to CASTLEGHQPQHF.

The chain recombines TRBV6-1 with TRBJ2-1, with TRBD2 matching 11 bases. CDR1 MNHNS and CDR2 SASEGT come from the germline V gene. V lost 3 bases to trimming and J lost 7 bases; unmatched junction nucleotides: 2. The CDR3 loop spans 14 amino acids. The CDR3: CASSEGLAVNEQFF. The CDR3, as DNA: TGTGCCAGCAGTGAGGGACTAGCGGTAAATGAGCAGTTCTTC.

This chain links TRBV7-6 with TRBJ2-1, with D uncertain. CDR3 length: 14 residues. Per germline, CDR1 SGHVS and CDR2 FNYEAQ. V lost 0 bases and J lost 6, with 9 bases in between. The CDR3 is CASSLAGSGNEQFF. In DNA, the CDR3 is TGTGCCAGCAGCTTAGCGGGCTCAGGCAATGAGCAGTTCTTC.

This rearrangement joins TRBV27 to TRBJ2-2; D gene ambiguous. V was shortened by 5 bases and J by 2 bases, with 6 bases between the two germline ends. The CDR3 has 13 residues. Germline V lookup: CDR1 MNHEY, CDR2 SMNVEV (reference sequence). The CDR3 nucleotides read TGTGCCAGCAGTCAGCGCAACACCGGGGAGCTGTTTTTT. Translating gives CASSQRNTGELFF.

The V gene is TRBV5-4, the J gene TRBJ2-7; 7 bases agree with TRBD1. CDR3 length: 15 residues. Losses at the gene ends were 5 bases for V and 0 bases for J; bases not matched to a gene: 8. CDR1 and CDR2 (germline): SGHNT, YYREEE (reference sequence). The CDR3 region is CASRTWGTASYEQYV. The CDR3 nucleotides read TGTGCCAGCAGGACGTGGGGGACAGCCTCCTACGAGCAGTACGTC.

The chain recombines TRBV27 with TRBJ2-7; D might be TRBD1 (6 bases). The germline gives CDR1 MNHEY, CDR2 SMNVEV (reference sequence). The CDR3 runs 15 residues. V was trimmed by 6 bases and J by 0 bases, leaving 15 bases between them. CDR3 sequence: CASRIMGASSYEQYF. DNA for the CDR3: TGTGCCAGCAGGATAATGGGGGCGAGCTCCTACGAGCAGTACTTC.

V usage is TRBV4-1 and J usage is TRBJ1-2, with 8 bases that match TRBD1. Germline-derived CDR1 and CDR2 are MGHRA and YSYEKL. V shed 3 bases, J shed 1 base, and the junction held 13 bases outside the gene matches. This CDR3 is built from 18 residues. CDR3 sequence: CASSHGGTGLLINYGYTF. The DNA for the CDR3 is TGCGCCAGCAGCCACGGCGGGACAGGCCTACTCATTAACTATGGCTACACCTTC.

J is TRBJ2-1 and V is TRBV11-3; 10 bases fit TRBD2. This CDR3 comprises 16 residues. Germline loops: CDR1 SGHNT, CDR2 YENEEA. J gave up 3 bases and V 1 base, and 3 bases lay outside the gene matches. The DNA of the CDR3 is TGTGCCAGCAGCTTAGGAGCTAGCGGGGGCTACAATGAGCAGTTCTTC. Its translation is CASSLGASGGYNEQFF.

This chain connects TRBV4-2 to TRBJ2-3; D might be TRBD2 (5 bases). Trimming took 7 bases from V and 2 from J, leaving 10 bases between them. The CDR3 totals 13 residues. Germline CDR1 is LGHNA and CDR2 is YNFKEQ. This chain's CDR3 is CASTNSATDTQYF. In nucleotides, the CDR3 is TGTGCCAGCACCAATAGCGCCACAGATACGCAGTATTTT.

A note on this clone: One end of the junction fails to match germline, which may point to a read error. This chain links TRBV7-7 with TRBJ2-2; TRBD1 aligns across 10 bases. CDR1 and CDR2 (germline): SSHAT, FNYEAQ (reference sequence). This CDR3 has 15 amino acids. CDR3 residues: CASSLDRGRSGELFF. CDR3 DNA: TGTGCTAGCAGCTTAGACAGGGGGCGCTCCGGGGAGCTGTTTTTT.

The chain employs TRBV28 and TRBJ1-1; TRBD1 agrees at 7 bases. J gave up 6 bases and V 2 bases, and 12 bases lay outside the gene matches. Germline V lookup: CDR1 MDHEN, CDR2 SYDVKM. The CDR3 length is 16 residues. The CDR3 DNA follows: TGTGCCAGCAGTTTAACAGGGGACGGTAAAAGGGCTGAAGCTTTCTTT. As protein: CASSLTGDGKRAEAFF.

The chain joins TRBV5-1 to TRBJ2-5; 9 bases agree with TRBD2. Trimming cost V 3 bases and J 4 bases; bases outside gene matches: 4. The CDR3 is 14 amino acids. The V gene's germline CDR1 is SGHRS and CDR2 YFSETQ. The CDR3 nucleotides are TGCGCCAGCAGCTGGACTAGCGCGGGAGAGACCCAGTACTTC. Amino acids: CASSWTSAGETQYF.

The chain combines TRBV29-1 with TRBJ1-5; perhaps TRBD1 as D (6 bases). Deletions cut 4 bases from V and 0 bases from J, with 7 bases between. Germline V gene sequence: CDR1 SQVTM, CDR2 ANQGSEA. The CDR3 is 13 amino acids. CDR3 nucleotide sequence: TGCAGCGTTGGGGACAATAGCAATCAGCCCCAGCATTTT. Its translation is CSVGDNSNQPQHF. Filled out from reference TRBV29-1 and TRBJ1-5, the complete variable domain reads SAVISQKPSRDICQRGTSLTIQCQVDSQVTMMFWYRQQPGQSLTLIATANQGSEATYESGFVIDKFPISRPNLTFSTLTVSNMSPEDSSIYLCSVGDNSNQPQHFGDGTRLSIL.

This chain's CDR3 is CATYEGAGNTEAFF. CDR3 in DNA: TGTGCCACCTACGAGGGGGCGGGGAACACTGAAGCTTTCTTT. The chain employs TRBV28 and TRBJ1-1, with 7 bases fitting TRBD1. The V gene end was trimmed by 10 bases and the J gene end by 1 base; junction bases not matched to a gene: 9. Germline CDR1 MDHEN, CDR2 SYDVKM. The CDR3 loop spans 14 amino acids.

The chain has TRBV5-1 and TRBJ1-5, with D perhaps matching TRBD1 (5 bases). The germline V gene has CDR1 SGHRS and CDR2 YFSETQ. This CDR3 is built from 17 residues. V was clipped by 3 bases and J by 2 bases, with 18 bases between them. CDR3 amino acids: CASSSNTTESGNQPQHF. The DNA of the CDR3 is TGCGCCAGCAGCTCAAACACGACAGAAAGCGGCAATCAGCCCCAGCATTTT.

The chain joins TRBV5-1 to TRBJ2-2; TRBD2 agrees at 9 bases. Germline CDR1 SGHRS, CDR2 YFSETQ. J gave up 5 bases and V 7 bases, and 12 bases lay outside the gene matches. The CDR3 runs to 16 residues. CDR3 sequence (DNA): TGCGCCAGCCGCGGGGTAGCGGGAGACAGAACCGGGGAGCTGTTTTTT. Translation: CASRGVAGDRTGELFF.

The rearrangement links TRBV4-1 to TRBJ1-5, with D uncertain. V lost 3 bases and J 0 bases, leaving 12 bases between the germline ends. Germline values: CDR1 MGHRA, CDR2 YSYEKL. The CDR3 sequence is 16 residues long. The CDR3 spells CASSQPTRDSNQPQHF. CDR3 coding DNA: TGCGCCAGCAGCCAGCCGACTAGAGATAGCAATCAGCCCCAGCATTTT.

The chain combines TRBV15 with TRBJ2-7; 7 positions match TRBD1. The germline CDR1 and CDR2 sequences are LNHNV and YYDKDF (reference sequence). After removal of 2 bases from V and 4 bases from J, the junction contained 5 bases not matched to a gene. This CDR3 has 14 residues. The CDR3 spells CATSRRDRIYEQYF. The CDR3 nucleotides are TGTGCCACCAGCAGACGGGACAGAATTTACGAGCAGTACTTC.